Ten or more counts support the clone carrying this T cell receptor beta chain. Its antigen is not known. The sample belongs to a study of CD8 T cells in ankylosing spondylitis. Study-wide findings and caveats: From matched ankylosing spondylitis synovial fluid, disease-linked clones were reportedly recovered at significantly enriched levels. Typical of ankylosing spondylitis blood, it appeared, was a TCR beta motif of fewer than ten highly homologous variants.

It was by quantitative 5'-RACE with molecular barcodes that TCR beta libraries were made. TCRdb called the 5' RACE reads again in MiXCR, with one record for every CDR3 protein. The profile shows some 150,000 distinct CDR3 sequences, approximately 10% of them singletons. Looked up from germline, CDR1 is SGDLS and CDR2 is YYNGEE. The CDR3 has 15 residues. V was pared by 0 bases and J by 2 bases, with 8 bases between. The source material was blood, either unsorted or a sorted T cell fraction (not recorded which). This receptor was obtained from a female donor with ankylosing spondylitis or in good health (not recorded which). The J gene is TRBJ2-2, the V gene TRBV9; maybe TRBD1 (6 bases). CDR3 nucleotides: TGTGCCAGCAGCGTAGTGGGGGCTAACACCGGGGAGCTGTTTTTT. Protein product: CASSVVGANTGELFF.